The next 5 T cell receptor beta chains were all read from a single sample in a study of blood T cell repertoires in COVID-19. The method was immunoSEQ multiplex PCR; TCRdb's version includes in-frame clones alone and lacks a portion of them. Among roughly 120,000 clones listed, about four fifths were seen once. The sequencing input was peripheral blood. These receptor sequences come from a man between 65 and 80 years old with acute or convalescent COVID-19.

This sequence joins TRBV4-3 and TRBJ1-2; D possibly corresponds to TRBD1 (6 bases). Trimming took off 0 bases at V and 1 base at J, with 15 bases between the two ends. This CDR3 is 17 amino acids long. The germline V gene has CDR1 LGHNA and CDR2 YSLEER. This chain's CDR3 is CASSQDNGGRGNYGYTF. Written as DNA, the CDR3 is TGCGCCAGCAGCCAAGATAATGGGGGCCGGGGTAACTATGGCTACACCTTC.

This chain uses TRBV15 with TRBJ2-1, with 9 bases matching TRBD1. V dropped 2 bases and J dropped 6; count of bases not matched to a gene: 5. This CDR3 has 15 amino acids. The V gene's germline CDR1 is LNHNV and CDR2 YYDKDF (reference sequence). The CDR3, as DNA: TGTGCCACCAGCAGACGGGACAGGGTACGCAATGAGCAGTTCTTC. Translation gives CATSRRDRVRNEQFF.

The J gene is TRBJ2-3, the V gene TRBV4-3, with 10 bases matching TRBD2. The CDR3 length is 16 residues. Trimming took 0 bases from V and 9 from J; bases not matched to a gene: 9. Per germline, CDR1 LGHNA and CDR2 YSLEER. CDR3 bases: TGCGCCAGCAGCCAAGATCCCGAAGCGGGGGGGAGAACGCAGTATTTT. As protein: CASSQDPEAGGRTQYF.

V usage is TRBV5-6 and J usage is TRBJ2-2; 9 positions match TRBD1. CDR1 is SGHDT, CDR2 YYEEEE, per germline. V lost 2 bases, J lost 5 bases, and 4 bases stayed unmatched. This CDR3 spans 15 amino acids. The CDR3 spells CASSFGQGKTGELFF. CDR3 DNA: TGTGCCAGCAGCTTCGGACAGGGGAAGACCGGGGAGCTGTTTTTT. The whole variable domain, filled in from reference TRBV5-6 and TRBJ2-2, reads DAGVTQSPTHLIKTRGQQVTLRCSPKSGHDTVSWYQQALGQGPQFIFQYYEEEERQRGNFPDRFSGHQFPNYSSELNVNALLLGDSALYLCASSFGQGKTGELFFGEGSRLTVL.

A few counts support this clone. V and J are TRBV4-1 and TRBJ2-7, with 8 bases identical to TRBD1. This CDR3 comprises 15 residues. Per the germline V gene, CDR1 is MGHRA and CDR2 is YSYEKL. V shed 4 bases and J 6 bases; nucleotides not matched to a gene: 11. CDR3 sequence: CASSPTGTGDLEQYF. CDR3 coding DNA: TGCGCCAGCAGCCCCACCGGGACAGGAGACCTCGAGCAGTACTTC.